A single sample gave rise to the 19 T cell receptor beta chains below, sequenced in a study of blood T cell repertoires in COVID-19. Method: immunoSEQ multiplex PCR; TCRdb's copy keeps in-frame clones and lacks some. The sample lists tens of thousands of clones; over 80% were seen once. Sequenced material: peripheral blood. The receptors here all came from an elderly woman with acute or convalescent COVID-19.

Concerning this clone: An end of the junction differs from the germline gene, which may be a read error. V usage is TRBV9 and J usage is TRBJ2-5, with D unclear. CDR1 and CDR2 from the germline V gene are SGDLS and YYNGEE. The CDR3 consists of 15 residues. CDR3 DNA sequence: TGTGCCAGCTGCGTAGTTGGTAGCTCCCAAGAGACCCTGTACTTC. Amino acid sequence: CASCVVGSSQETLYF.

The chain employs TRBV19 and TRBJ2-1; D is perhaps TRBD2 (6 bases). The germline V and J ends were trimmed by 3 bases and 3 bases, with 9 bases remaining between them. CDR1 and CDR2 (germline): LNHDA, SQIVND (reference sequence). The CDR3 runs to 14 residues. The CDR3 coding sequence is TGTGCCAGTAGTATTGATAGCGGCTACAATGAGCAGTTCTTC. Translating gives CASSIDSGYNEQFF.

This chain connects TRBV7-9 to TRBJ2-5, with D unresolved. V lost 0 bases to trimming and J lost 4 bases, with 9 bases between them. The CDR3 contains 14 residues. From germline, CDR1 is SEHNR and CDR2 FQNEAQ (reference sequence). The CDR3 loop reads CASSLASVRETQYF. In DNA form, the CDR3 reads TGTGCCAGCAGCTTAGCAAGCGTCCGAGAGACCCAGTACTTC.

This clone showed up just once. The gene calls are TRBV29-1 and TRBJ2-2; D is possibly TRBD2 (6 bases). The ends were cut back, 6 bases at V and 4 bases at J, with 15 bases in the middle. CDR3 size: 14 residues. CDR1 is SQVTM, CDR2 ANQGSEA, per germline. CDR3 sequence: CSVVRESGTGELFF. The CDR3 DNA reads TGCAGCGTGGTACGGGAGTCAGGCACCGGGGAGCTGTTTTTT.

The rearrangement links TRBV7-9 to TRBJ1-4; D remains ambiguous. Trimming cost V 2 bases and J 6 bases, with 13 bases left between them. CDR1 and CDR2 (germline): SEHNR, FQNEAQ (reference sequence). The CDR3 loop spans 15 amino acids. The CDR3 DNA is TGTGCCAGCAGCTTATCCCCCGATAACTATGAAAAACTGTTTTTT. As protein: CASSLSPDNYEKLFF.

This clone was counted a single time. V and J are TRBV29-1 and TRBJ2-5; D remains unclear. The CDR3 totals 12 residues. Germline V gene sequence: CDR1 SQVTM, CDR2 ANQGSEA. Trimming removed 1 base at V and 5 bases at J, with 8 bases between. In nucleotides, the CDR3 is TGCAGCGTTGAAGTAACGAGGGAGACCCAGTACTTC. The encoded protein is CSVEVTRETQYF. The full variable domain, completed using reference TRBV29-1 and TRBJ2-5, is SAVISQKPSRDICQRGTSLTIQCQVDSQVTMMFWYRQQPGQSLTLIATANQGSEATYESGFVIDKFPISRPNLTFSTLTVSNMSPEDSSIYLCSVEVTRETQYFGPGTRLLVL.

The rearrangement links TRBV5-6 to TRBJ2-3; D remains ambiguous. CDR1 SGHDT and CDR2 YYEEEE come from the germline V gene. The CDR3 has 14 amino acids. V was trimmed by 2 bases and J by 1 base, leaving 8 bases between them. CDR3 region: CASSLYTGTDTQYF. As DNA, the CDR3 is TGTGCCAGCAGCTTATACACAGGCACAGATACGCAGTATTTT.

This chain links TRBV2 with TRBJ2-5, with 7 bases identical to TRBD2. CDR3 length equals 17 residues. Germline lookup yields CDR1 SNHLY and CDR2 FYNNEI. Trimming took 7 bases from V and 4 from J; bases not matched to a gene: 18. CDR3 nucleotides: TGTGCCAGCACTCTCATAGGGCGGGAGCCCGAGGGAGAGACCCAGTACTTC. Protein sequence: CASTLIGREPEGETQYF.

The chain has TRBV18 and TRBJ1-1, with TRBD1 matching over 9 bases. This CDR3 spans 14 amino acids. With 3 bases clipped from V and 3 bases from J, the junction kept 2 bases outside the gene matches. Per germline, CDR1 KGHSH and CDR2 LQKENI. The CDR3 nucleotides are TGTGCCAGCTCACCCACAGGGGGCGACACTGAAGCTTTCTTT. Translated: CASSPTGGDTEAFF.

This sequence joins TRBV15 and TRBJ2-3, with 12 nucleotides matching TRBD2. Germline V CDR1 and CDR2: LNHNV, YYDKDF (reference sequence). The length of the CDR3 is 16 residues. V lost 4 bases, J lost 4 bases, and 6 bases stayed unmatched. CDR3 protein: CATSKGASGRADTQYF. The CDR3 DNA reads as TGTGCCACCAGCAAAGGAGCTAGCGGGAGGGCAGATACGCAGTATTTT.

This clone occurred once. The genes are TRBV28 and TRBJ2-7; a weak D match, TRBD2 (6 bases). Germline V lookup: CDR1 MDHEN, CDR2 SYDVKM. The length of the CDR3 is 20 residues. Trimming pared 4 bases from V and 4 bases from J, leaving 32 bases between. CDR3 loop: CASSSGGDLAEVGGGYEQYF. The CDR3 DNA sequence: TGTGCCAGCAGTTCAGGAGGAGACTTGGCGGAGGTGGGAGGAGGGTACGAGCAGTACTTC.

This chain links TRBV6-6 with TRBJ2-2, with TRBD2 identical over 9 bases. Trimming removed 5 bases from V and 2 bases from J; junction bases left unmatched: 9. The CDR3 runs to 17 residues. Per germline, CDR1 MNHNY and CDR2 SVGAGI (reference sequence). The CDR3 region is CASSHPGLAHNTGELFF. CDR3 in DNA: TGTGCCAGCAGTCACCCCGGACTAGCGCATAACACCGGGGAGCTGTTTTTT.

V is TRBV16 and J is TRBJ2-7, with TRBD2 as a possible D gene (6 bases). This CDR3 region has 13 residues. CDR1 and CDR2 from the germline V gene are KGHSY and FQNENV. Trimming removed 4 bases at V and 4 bases at J, with 11 bases between. The CDR3 DNA is TGTGCCAGCAGCCGCCAGGAGGGGTACGAGCAGTACTTC. Its translation: CASSRQEGYEQYF.

The genes are TRBV27 and TRBJ2-5; TRBD2 matches 9 bases. After removal of 4 bases from V and 6 bases from J, the junction contained 6 bases not matched to a gene. CDR1 is MNHEY, CDR2 SMNVEV, per germline (reference sequence). The CDR3 extends over 14 amino acids. The CDR3 reads CASSSSGEGKTQYF. The CDR3 DNA reads TGTGCCAGCAGTTCTAGCGGGGAGGGAAAGACCCAGTACTTC.

The chain is built from TRBV10-3 and TRBJ2-4; perhaps TRBD1 as D (6 bases). Germline lookup yields CDR1 ENHRY and CDR2 SYGVKD. Trimming pared 7 bases from V and 0 bases from J, leaving 19 bases between. The CDR3 has 17 residues. In DNA form, the CDR3 reads TGTGCCATCACCCAGGACAGCAACCACCTAGCCAAAAACATTCAGTACTTC. Translated: CAITQDSNHLAKNIQYF.

The chain is built from TRBV29-1 and TRBJ1-2; 11 bases fit TRBD1. The V and J ends lost 7 bases and 8 bases, in that order; junction bases with no gene match: 9. Per the germline V gene, CDR1 is SQVTM and CDR2 is ANQGSEA. The CDR3 loop spans 13 amino acids. The CDR3, as DNA: TGCAGCGCAACAGGACAGGGGGCATGGGGCTACACCTTC. It yields the protein CSATGQGAWGYTF.

V is TRBV28 and J is TRBJ2-1, with 7 bases fitting TRBD2. The CDR3 runs 15 residues. Germline lookup yields CDR1 MDHEN and CDR2 SYDVKM. Trimming took 5 bases from V and 6 from J; bases not matched to a gene: 10. The CDR3 protein is CASSLRQSGGNEQFF. The CDR3, as DNA: TGTGCCAGCAGTCTGAGACAGTCGGGGGGCAATGAGCAGTTCTTC.

This clone was seen just once. The gene calls are TRBV19 and TRBJ2-1; unclear D gene. The germline V gene encodes CDR1 LNHDA and CDR2 SQIVND (reference sequence). The CDR3 loop spans 16 amino acids. V shed 6 bases and J shed 8 bases, with 23 bases lying between them. CDR3 protein: CASRSQPASSGDEQFF. In DNA form, the CDR3 reads TGTGCCAGTAGGTCACAGCCGGCCTCGAGTGGCGATGAGCAGTTCTTC. The variable domain in full, completed from reference TRBV19 and TRBJ2-1, reads DGGITQSPKYLFRKEGQNVTLSCEQNLNHDAMYWYRQDPGQGLRLIYYSQIVNDFQKGDIAEGYSVSREKKESFPLTVTSAQKNPTAFYLCASRSQPASSGDEQFFGPGTRLTVL.

The chain is built from TRBV6-6 and TRBJ2-3; D gene unclear. The CDR3 is made up of 11 amino acids. Looked up from germline, CDR1 is MNHNY and CDR2 is SVGAGI (reference sequence). V lost 4 bases, J lost 5 bases, and 4 bases lay in between. DNA of the CDR3: TGTGCCAGCAGTTCCCAAGATACGCAGTATTTT. This gives the protein CASSSQDTQYF.